The 3 T cell receptor beta chains reported below all come from one sample, sequenced in a study of blood T cell repertoires in COVID-19. TCRdb keeps only in-frame clones here, not all; method: immunoSEQ multiplex PCR. The data show some 150,000 clones, 80% to 85% seen once. Material: peripheral blood. These receptors came from a human donor in a cohort sampled during active COVID-19.

The chain is built from TRBV19 and TRBJ2-7; D is possibly TRBD2 (6 bases). Germline V lookup: CDR1 LNHDA, CDR2 SQIVND (reference sequence). The CDR3 extends over 16 amino acids. The ends were cut back, 6 bases at V and 1 base at J, with 19 bases in the middle. CDR3 sequence reads: CASRTRGGVGSYEQYF. CDR3 bases: TGTGCCAGTAGAACCCGTGGCGGGGTGGGGTCCTACGAGCAGTACTTC.

Here the CDR3 reads CASSLRVPGQGIPEAFF. The CDR3 DNA sequence: TGCGCCAGCAGCTTACGCGTCCCGGGACAGGGTATCCCTGAAGCTTTCTTT. The V gene is TRBV5-1, the J gene TRBJ1-1, with 9 bases that match TRBD1. This CDR3 is 17 amino acids long. After removal of 2 bases from V and 6 bases from J, the junction contained 14 bases not matched to a gene. Germline CDR1 reads SGHRS; CDR2 reads YFSETQ.

V and J are TRBV2 and TRBJ2-5, with D unresolved. V lost 6 bases and J lost 4, with 6 bases in between. The CDR3 runs to 11 residues. Germline V gives CDR1 SNHLY, CDR2 FYNNEI. CDR3 nucleotide sequence: TGTGCCAGCAGCTTCCGAGAGACCCAGTACTTC. This translates into CASSFRETQYF.